The text below deals with one T cell receptor (beta chain). Its antigen is as yet unknown. The CDR3 totals 16 residues. Trimming stripped 0 bases from V and 11 bases from J, with 23 bases between. The germline V gene has CDR1 SGHRS and CDR2 YFSETQ. A J-beta primer mix and a sample-barcoded 5' primer were used in a second PCR of about 6 to 12 cycles. Carrying 12 random nucleotides, a template-switch adaptor labeled each individual cDNA molecule. One entry per CDR3 protein results from TCRdb running MiXCR on the 5' RACE reads. The sample holds approximately 1,700,000 distinct CDR3 sequences, roughly two fifths seen once. The sample comes from a study of blood T cells in healthy people across ages. General study findings and limits: Naive and antigen-experienced cells were not separated, limiting conclusive comparison. Roughly linear declines in TCR beta diversity per million T cells occurred with age.

The TCR comes from a human donor in good health. Sequences were obtained from blood. The rearrangement uses TRBV5-1 and TRBJ2-5, with D perhaps TRBD1 (6 bases). The chain's CDR3 is CASSLAVRQAAAEQYF. The CDR3 DNA is TGCGCCAGCAGCTTGGCCGTGCGACAGGCCGCAGCAGAGCAGTACTTC.